This T cell receptor beta chain was sequenced during a study of beta chain features in type 1 diabetes. Notes on the study in general: TCRB CDR3s from Type 1 diabetes patients were moderately but significantly shorter in all four CD4+ subsets.

The table lists this clone with a few counts. The antigen is undetermined. Naive, central memory, regulatory and stem cell-like memory cells within the CD4+ compartment were sorted using CD45RO/CCR7/CD25/CD127/CD95/CD27. Reverse transcription of all isolated RNA meant that expressed TCRB transcripts were sequenced. Clones were sequenced by immunoSEQ multiplex PCR, and TCRdb holds only the in-frame ones, with some missing. Found here are about 650,000 clones, around an eighth of them singletons; the top ten hold more than 0.095%. This CDR3 is 14 amino acids long. V trimming: 5 bases; J trimming: 7 bases; junction bases outside the gene matches: 3. Germline V gene data show CDR1 as LGHNA and CDR2 as YNFKEQ.

This TCR came from a man aged 25-45 years with type 1 diabetes. Sequenced material: naive CD4+ T cells from blood. The chain joins TRBV4-2 to TRBJ1-6; 9 bases agree with TRBD1. The CDR3 DNA sequence: TGTGCCAGCAGCACCGGACAGGGGAATTCACCCCTCCACTTT. Amino acid sequence: CASSTGQGNSPLHF.